The 20 T cell receptor beta chains in this list originate from one sample, sequenced in a study of T cell responses to AZD1222 COVID-19 vaccine. Generated by immunoSEQ multiplex PCR, the TCRdb table keeps only in-frame clones and is missing some. The table shows fewer than 120,000 clones, with 85% to 95% occurring only once. The starting material was peripheral blood, obtained on day 0 of AZD1222 vaccination. The receptor set was obtained from an adult in good health.

This chain uses TRBV3-1 (or the pseudogene TRBV3-2) with TRBJ1-6; 7 nucleotides match TRBD1. Looked up from germline, CDR1 is LGHDT and CDR2 is YNNKEL (reference sequence). The CDR3 runs to 14 residues. The ends lost 4 bases at V and 7 bases at J; junction bases unmatched: 4. The CDR3 spells CASSPGRGNSPLHF. The CDR3 DNA is TGTGCCAGCAGCCCCGGCAGGGGGAATTCACCCCTCCACTTT.

Here the CDR3 DNA reads TGTGCCAGCAGCCTCTCTGGAAACACCATATATTTT. The encoded protein is CASSLSGNTIYF. V is TRBV7-9 and J is TRBJ1-3; D remains ambiguous. The germline V and J ends were trimmed by 5 bases and 0 bases, with 2 bases remaining between them. CDR1 SEHNR and CDR2 FQNEAQ come from the germline V gene (reference sequence). The CDR3 length is 12 residues.

This clone was seen only a few times. The chain employs TRBV27 and TRBJ1-2; TRBD1 agrees at 9 bases. After removal of 5 bases from V and 8 bases from J, the junction contained 6 bases not matched to a gene. The CDR3 length is 13 residues. Germline V lookup: CDR1 MNHEY, CDR2 SMNVEV (reference sequence). The CDR3 protein is CASSVQGAEGYTF. The CDR3 DNA reads TGTGCCAGCAGTGTACAGGGGGCGGAGGGCTACACCTTC.

This clone was recorded once. The rearrangement uses TRBV24-1 and TRBJ2-2; 9 bases map to TRBD1. This CDR3 has 16 amino acids. V shed 7 bases and J 0 bases; nucleotides not matched to a gene: 5. Germline V gene data show CDR1 as KGHDR and CDR2 as SFDVKD. This CDR3 is CATREQGASNTGELFF. The CDR3 coding sequence is TGTGCCACCAGGGAACAGGGGGCCTCGAACACCGGGGAGCTGTTTTTT.

On this clone: Different DNA sequences within this sample yield the same CDR3. The chain recombines TRBV11-2 with TRBJ1-1; D not resolved. CDR3 length: 13 residues. Trimming pared 3 bases from V and 4 bases from J, leaving 9 bases between. Germline loops: CDR1 SGHAT, CDR2 FQNNGV. CDR3: CASSLMGFTEAFF. In DNA form, the CDR3 reads TGTGCCAGCAGCTTGATGGGGTTCACTGAAGCTTTCTTT.

This clone was found once. This rearrangement joins TRBV18 to TRBJ1-1; D not certain. V was clipped by 4 bases and J by 3 bases, with 15 bases between them. Germline CDR1 is KGHSH and CDR2 is LQKENI. The CDR3 is 15 residues long. In nucleotides, the CDR3 is TGTGCCAGCTCACAGGACTCTCCAGGTTACACTGAAGCTTTCTTT. Its translation: CASSQDSPGYTEAFF.

J is TRBJ1-1 and V is TRBV18; unclear D gene. Germline V gene data show CDR1 as KGHSH and CDR2 as LQKENI. V lost 3 bases and J lost 0, with 5 bases in between. This CDR3 has 13 amino acids. CDR3 nucleotide sequence: TGTGCCAGCTCACCGACAATGAACACTGAAGCTTTCTTT. This sequence encodes CASSPTMNTEAFF.

This chain uses TRBV18 with TRBJ1-6, with unresolved D. CDR1 and CDR2 (germline): KGHSH, LQKENI. This CDR3 has 16 amino acids. V lost 2 bases, J lost 7 bases, and 15 bases lay in between. The DNA for the CDR3 is TGTGCCAGCTCACCAACGAGACCGGGTGGAAATTCACCCCTCCACTTT. Translation: CASSPTRPGGNSPLHF.

V gene TRBV27 combines with J gene TRBJ1-2; D perhaps matches TRBD1 (5 bases). Trimming took 4 bases from V and 3 from J, leaving 12 bases between them. The V gene's germline CDR1 is MNHEY and CDR2 SMNVEV (reference sequence). The CDR3 has 14 residues. The CDR3 DNA is TGTGCCAGCAGTTCCGGGGCGTCCGACTATGGCTACACCTTC. This codes for CASSSGASDYGYTF.

This clone has only one observation. This rearrangement joins TRBV5-1 to TRBJ1-1; 8 nucleotides agree with TRBD1. V was pared by 2 bases and J by 1 base, with 7 bases of the junction left unmatched. There are 16 residues in the CDR3. From germline, CDR1 is SGHRS and CDR2 YFSETQ. CDR3 protein: CASSFDGQGKNTEAFF. Here the CDR3 DNA reads TGCGCCAGCAGCTTTGACGGACAGGGAAAGAACACTGAAGCTTTCTTT. The full variable domain, with the rest looked up from reference TRBV5-1 and TRBJ1-1, is KAGVTQTPRYLIKTRGQQVTLSCSPISGHRSVSWYQQTPGQGLQFLFEYFSETQRNKGNFPGRFSGRQFSNSRSEMNVSTLELGDSALYLCASSFDGQGKNTEAFFGQGTRLTVV.

The chain joins TRBV9 to TRBJ1-5; D is possibly TRBD1 (5 bases). The CDR3 runs to 15 residues. Germline assignment: CDR1 SGDLS and CDR2 YYNGEE. Trimming stripped 4 bases from V and 1 base from J, with 12 bases between. Written as DNA, the CDR3 is TGTGCCAGCAGCAAAGGGACGGTGAGCAATCAGCCCCAGCATTTT. Protein: CASSKGTVSNQPQHF.

This chain uses TRBV6-5 with TRBJ2-1; D remains ambiguous. Per the germline V gene, CDR1 is MNHEY and CDR2 is SVGAGI. The germline V and J ends were trimmed by 7 bases and 7 bases, with 8 bases remaining between them. This CDR3 has 11 residues. CDR3 in DNA: TGTGCCAGCACGGTGGGAAATGAGCAGTTCTTC. It yields the protein CASTVGNEQFF.

The gene calls are TRBV2 and TRBJ1-1; D gene ambiguous. V lost 1 base and J 6 bases, leaving 6 bases between the germline ends. The CDR3 runs 12 residues. CDR1 is SNHLY and CDR2 is FYNNEI in the germline V gene. The CDR3 bases are TGTGCCAGCAGTGAAGGGCAGTCTGAAGCTTTCTTT. It encodes CASSEGQSEAFF.

This chain links TRBV5-1 with TRBJ1-6; D not certain. The CDR3 is made up of 16 amino acids. The V end lost 4 bases, the J end lost 7 bases, and 18 bases lay between the germline ends. The germline gives CDR1 SGHRS, CDR2 YFSETQ. The CDR3 sequence is CASSLDPNVGNSPLHF. The CDR3 DNA follows: TGCGCCAGCAGCCTAGACCCGAACGTTGGCAATTCACCCCTCCACTTT.

In DNA form, the CDR3 reads TGTGCCAGTAGTATAGATGGGACCTCAGTCCCCAATCAGCCCCAGCATTTT. Translating gives CASSIDGTSVPNQPQHF. The V and J genes are TRBV19 and TRBJ1-5, with D possibly matching TRBD1 (5 bases). Trimming shortened V by 0 bases and J by 3 bases, and 15 bases separated the two germline ends. The germline V gene encodes CDR1 LNHDA and CDR2 SQIVND (reference sequence). The CDR3 runs 17 residues.

The chain has TRBV6-5 and TRBJ1-5; 8 nucleotides align to TRBD1. V dropped 2 bases and J dropped 6; count of bases not matched to a gene: 6. Germline V gene data show CDR1 as MNHEY and CDR2 as SVGAGI. CDR3 size: 15 residues. Here the CDR3 DNA reads TGTGCCAGCAGTTACGCACAGGGGGTAAGTCAGCCCCAGCATTTT. Its protein is CASSYAQGVSQPQHF.

The V and J genes are TRBV27 and TRBJ1-5; 9 bases fit TRBD1. Germline V gene data show CDR1 as MNHEY and CDR2 as SMNVEV (reference sequence). The CDR3 contains 16 residues. V dropped 5 bases and J dropped 6; count of bases not matched to a gene: 11. The CDR3 nucleotides read TGTGCCAGCAGTCCCCAGACAGGGGGTTTAGGTCAGCCCCAGCATTTT. Amino acids: CASSPQTGGLGQPQHF.

The chain uses TRBV7-6 and TRBJ1-4; tentative D call: TRBD1 (5 bases). Looked up from germline, CDR1 is SGHVS and CDR2 is FNYEAQ. V dropped 5 bases and J dropped 7 bases, with 17 bases sitting between them. This CDR3 is 15 amino acids long. CDR3 sequence reads: CASSDPGSLGEKLFF. CDR3 bases: TGTGCCAGCAGCGACCCAGGGAGCTTAGGTGAAAAACTGTTTTTT. Looking up the rest from reference TRBV7-6 and TRBJ1-4 gives the full variable domain: GAGVSQSPRYKVTKRGQDVALRCDPISGHVSLYWYRQALGQGPEFLTYFNYEAQQDKSGLPNDRFSAERPEGSISTLTIQRTEQRDSAMYRCASSDPGSLGEKLFFGSGTQLSVL.

V gene TRBV28 combines with J gene TRBJ1-2, with 8 bases aligning to TRBD1. This CDR3 has 11 residues. The trim removed 10 bases at V and 8 bases at J, leaving 6 bases unmatched. Germline CDR1 reads MDHEN; CDR2 reads SYDVKM. The CDR3 sequence is CAIGTGWGYTF. CDR3 coding DNA: TGTGCCATCGGGACAGGATGGGGCTACACCTTC.

This chain uses TRBV5-1 with TRBJ2-1, with 7 bases lining up with TRBD1. V lost 2 bases and J lost 3; bases outside the gene matches: 11. From germline, CDR1 is SGHRS and CDR2 YFSETQ. The CDR3 extends over 17 amino acids. The DNA of the CDR3 is TGCGCCAGCAGCTTACTAACCGGGACAGAATTCTACAATGAGCAGTTCTTC. This sequence encodes CASSLLTGTEFYNEQFF.